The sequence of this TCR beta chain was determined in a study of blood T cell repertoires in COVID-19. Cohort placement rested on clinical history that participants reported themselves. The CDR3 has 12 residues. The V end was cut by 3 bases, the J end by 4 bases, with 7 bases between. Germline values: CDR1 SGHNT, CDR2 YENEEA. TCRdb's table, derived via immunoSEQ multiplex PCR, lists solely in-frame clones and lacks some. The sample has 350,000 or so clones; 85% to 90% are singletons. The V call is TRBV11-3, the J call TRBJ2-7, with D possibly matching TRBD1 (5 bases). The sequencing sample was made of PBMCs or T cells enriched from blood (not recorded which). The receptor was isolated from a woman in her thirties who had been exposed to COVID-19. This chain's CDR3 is CASSLTEYEQYF. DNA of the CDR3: TGTGCCAGCAGCTTGACAGAATACGAGCAGTACTTC. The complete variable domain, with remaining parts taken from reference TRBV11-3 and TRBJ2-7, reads EAGVVQSPRYKIIEKKQPVAFWCNPISGHNTLYWYLQNLGQGPELLIRYENEEAVDDSQLPKDRFSAERLKGVDSTLKIQPAELGDSAVYLCASSLTEYEQYFGPGTRLTVT.